The 2 T cell receptor beta chains in this list originate from one sample, sequenced in a study of immune evolution from preneoplasia to lung adenocarcinoma. Generated by immunoSEQ multiplex PCR, the TCRdb table keeps only in-frame clones and is missing some. Among about 3,900 clones listed, around 78% were seen once. The sample comprised FFPE minimally invasive lung adenocarcinoma tissue. The receptors stem from a person aged 70 to 85 with lung adenocarcinoma.

The J gene is TRBJ1-2, the V gene TRBV28; 12 bases line up with TRBD1. The junction had 7 bases not matched to a gene; V was cut back by 5 bases and J by 6 bases. Germline V CDR1 and CDR2: MDHEN, SYDVKM. The CDR3 is made up of 15 amino acids. The CDR3 reads CASSLPGQGADGYTF. The CDR3 DNA follows: TGTGCCAGCAGTCTTCCGGGACAGGGGGCTGATGGCTACACCTTC.

This chain links TRBV5-1 with TRBJ2-1; D is unclear. The CDR3 is 14 residues long. Trimming took off 0 bases at V and 4 bases at J, with 8 bases between the two ends. Germline values: CDR1 SGHRS, CDR2 YFSETQ. The CDR3, as DNA: TGCGCCAGCAGCTTGGCCCTAAATTACAATGAGCAGTTCTTC. It yields the protein CASSLALNYNEQFF.